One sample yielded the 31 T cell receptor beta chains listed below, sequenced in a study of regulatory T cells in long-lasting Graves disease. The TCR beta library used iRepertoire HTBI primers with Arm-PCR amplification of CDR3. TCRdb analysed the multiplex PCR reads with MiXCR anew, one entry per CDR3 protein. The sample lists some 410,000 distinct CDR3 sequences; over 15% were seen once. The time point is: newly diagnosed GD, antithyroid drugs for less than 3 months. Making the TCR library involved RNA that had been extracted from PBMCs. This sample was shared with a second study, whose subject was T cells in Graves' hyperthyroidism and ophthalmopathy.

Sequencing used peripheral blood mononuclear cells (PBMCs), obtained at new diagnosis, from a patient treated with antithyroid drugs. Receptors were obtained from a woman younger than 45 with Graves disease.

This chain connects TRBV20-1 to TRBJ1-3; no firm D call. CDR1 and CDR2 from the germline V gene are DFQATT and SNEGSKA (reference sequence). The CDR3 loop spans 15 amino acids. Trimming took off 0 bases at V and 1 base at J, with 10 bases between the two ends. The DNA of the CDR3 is TGCAGTGCTAGAGATACTCCGGGATCTGGAAACACCATATATTTT. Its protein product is CSARDTPGSGNTIYF.

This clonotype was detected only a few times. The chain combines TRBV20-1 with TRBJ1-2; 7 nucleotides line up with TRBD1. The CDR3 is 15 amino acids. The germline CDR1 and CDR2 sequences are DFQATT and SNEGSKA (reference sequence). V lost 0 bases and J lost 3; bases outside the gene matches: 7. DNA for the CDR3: TGCAGTGCTAGAGATCGAGGCAGGGGGGACTATGGCTACACCTTC. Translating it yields CSARDRGRGDYGYTF.

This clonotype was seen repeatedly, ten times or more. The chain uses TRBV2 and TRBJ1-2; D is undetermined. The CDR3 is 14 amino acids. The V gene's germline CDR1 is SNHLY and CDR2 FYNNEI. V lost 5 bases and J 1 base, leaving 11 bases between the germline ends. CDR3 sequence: CASSKAVVNYGYTF. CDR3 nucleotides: TGTGCCAGCAGTAAGGCCGTTGTTAACTATGGCTACACCTTC.

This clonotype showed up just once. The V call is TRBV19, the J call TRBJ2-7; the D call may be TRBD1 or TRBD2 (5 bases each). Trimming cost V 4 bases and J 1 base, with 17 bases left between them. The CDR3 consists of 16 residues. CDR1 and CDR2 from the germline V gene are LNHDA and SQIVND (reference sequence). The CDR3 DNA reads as TGTGCCAGTAGTAAAGGGAACCGGGACCTTTCCTACGAGCAGTACTTC. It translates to CASSKGNRDLSYEQYF.

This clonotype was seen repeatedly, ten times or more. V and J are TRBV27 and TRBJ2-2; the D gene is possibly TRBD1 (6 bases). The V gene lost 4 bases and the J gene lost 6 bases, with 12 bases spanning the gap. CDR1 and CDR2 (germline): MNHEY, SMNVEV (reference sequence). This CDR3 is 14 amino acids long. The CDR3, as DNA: TGTGCCAGCAGTTATCAGGGGAGCGCCGGGGAGCTGTTTTTT. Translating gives CASSYQGSAGELFF.

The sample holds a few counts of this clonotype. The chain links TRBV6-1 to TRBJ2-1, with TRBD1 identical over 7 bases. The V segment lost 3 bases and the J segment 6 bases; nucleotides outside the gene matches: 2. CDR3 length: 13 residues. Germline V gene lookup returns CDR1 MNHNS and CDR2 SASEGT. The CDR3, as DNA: TGTGCCAGCAGTGAGACAGGGTTCAATGAGCAGTTCTTC. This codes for CASSETGFNEQFF.

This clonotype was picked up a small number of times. The CDR3 DNA follows: TGTGCCAGCAGTGCCCAGGAGGGGGGAAAAAACATTCAGTACTTC. It yields the protein CASSAQEGGKNIQYF. This chain joins TRBV6-1 and TRBJ2-4, with D perhaps given as TRBD1 or TRBD2 (6 bases each). The V and J ends lost 4 bases and 4 bases respectively, with 14 bases between them. Per the germline V gene, CDR1 is MNHNS and CDR2 is SASEGT. The CDR3 length is 15 residues.

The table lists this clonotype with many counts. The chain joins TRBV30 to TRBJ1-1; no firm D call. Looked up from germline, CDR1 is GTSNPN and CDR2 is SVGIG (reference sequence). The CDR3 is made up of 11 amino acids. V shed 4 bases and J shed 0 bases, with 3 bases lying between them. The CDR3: CAWNMNTEAFF. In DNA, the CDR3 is TGTGCCTGGAATATGAACACTGAAGCTTTCTTT. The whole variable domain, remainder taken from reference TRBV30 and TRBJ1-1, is SQTIHQWPATLVQPVGSPLSLECTVEGTSNPNLYWYRQAAGRGLQLLFYSVGIGQISSEVPQNLSASRPQDRQFILSSKKLLLSDSGFYLCAWNMNTEAFFGQGTRLTVV.

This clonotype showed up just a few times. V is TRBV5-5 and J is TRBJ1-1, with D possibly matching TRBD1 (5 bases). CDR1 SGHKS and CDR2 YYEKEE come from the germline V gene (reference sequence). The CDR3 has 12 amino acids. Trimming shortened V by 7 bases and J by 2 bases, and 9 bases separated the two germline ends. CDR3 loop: CASLGENTEAFF. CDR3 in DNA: TGTGCCAGCCTGGGGGAAAACACTGAAGCTTTCTTT.

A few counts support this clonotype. This CDR3 reads CASSLAQGGNQPQHF. The CDR3 region has the DNA TGTGCCAGCAGTTTAGCGCAGGGTGGGAATCAGCCCCAGCATTTT. The chain uses TRBV12-3 or TRBV12-4 and TRBJ1-5; possible D gene TRBD1, 5 bases. Trimming pared 0 bases from V and 4 bases from J, leaving 10 bases between. This CDR3 is built from 15 residues.

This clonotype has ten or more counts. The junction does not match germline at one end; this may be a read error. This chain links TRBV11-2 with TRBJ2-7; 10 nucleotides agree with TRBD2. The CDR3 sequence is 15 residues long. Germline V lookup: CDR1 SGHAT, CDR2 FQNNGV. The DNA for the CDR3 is TGCGCCAGCAGCCTCGGGACTAGCGCCTCCTACGAGCAGTACTTC. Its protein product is CASSLGTSASYEQYF.

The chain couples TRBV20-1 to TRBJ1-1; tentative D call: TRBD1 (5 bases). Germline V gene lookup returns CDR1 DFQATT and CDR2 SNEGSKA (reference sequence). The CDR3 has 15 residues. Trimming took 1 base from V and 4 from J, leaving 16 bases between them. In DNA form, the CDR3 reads TGCAGTGCTAGAGCGGGATTGGGGCCGAGCACTGAAGCTTTCTTT. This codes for CSARAGLGPSTEAFF.

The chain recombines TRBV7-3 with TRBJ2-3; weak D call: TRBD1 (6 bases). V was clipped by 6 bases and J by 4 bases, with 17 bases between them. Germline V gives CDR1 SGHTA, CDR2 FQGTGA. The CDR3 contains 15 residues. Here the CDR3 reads CASSQGRGFADTQYF. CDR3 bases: TGTGCCAGCAGTCAGGGGAGAGGGTTTGCAGATACGCAGTATTTT.

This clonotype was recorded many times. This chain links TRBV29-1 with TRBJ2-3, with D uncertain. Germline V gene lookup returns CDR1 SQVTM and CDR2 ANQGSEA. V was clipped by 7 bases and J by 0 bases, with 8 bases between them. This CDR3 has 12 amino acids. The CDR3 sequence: CSGTTSTDTQYF. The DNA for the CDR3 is TGCAGCGGCACAACTAGCACAGATACGCAGTATTTT.

The CDR3 DNA reads TGTGCCAGCAGTCTTGCAGGGTTCGGAAACACCATATATTTT. Translated, it gives CASSLAGFGNTIYF. This chain links TRBV28 with TRBJ1-3; tentatively, D is TRBD1 (5 bases). CDR1 is MDHEN, CDR2 SYDVKM, per germline. The ends were cut back, 5 bases at V and 4 bases at J, with 12 bases in the middle. The CDR3 runs to 14 residues.

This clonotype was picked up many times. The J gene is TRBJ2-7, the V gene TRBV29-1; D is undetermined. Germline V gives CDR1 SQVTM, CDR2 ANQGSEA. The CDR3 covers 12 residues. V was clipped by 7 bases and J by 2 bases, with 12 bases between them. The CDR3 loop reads CSAALSPYEQYF. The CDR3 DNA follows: TGCAGCGCCGCCTTATCTCCCTACGAGCAGTACTTC.

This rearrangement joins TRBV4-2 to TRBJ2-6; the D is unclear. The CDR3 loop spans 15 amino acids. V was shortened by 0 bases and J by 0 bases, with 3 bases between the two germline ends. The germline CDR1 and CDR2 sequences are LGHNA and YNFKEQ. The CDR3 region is CASSQEPSGANVLTF. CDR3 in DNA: TGTGCCAGCAGCCAAGAACCCTCTGGGGCCAACGTCCTGACTTTC.

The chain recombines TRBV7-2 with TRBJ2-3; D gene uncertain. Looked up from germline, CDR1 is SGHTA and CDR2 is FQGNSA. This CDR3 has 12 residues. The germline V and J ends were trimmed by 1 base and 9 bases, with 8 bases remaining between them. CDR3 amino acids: CASSLDLRTQYF. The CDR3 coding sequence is TGTGCCAGCAGCTTAGATTTGAGGACGCAGTATTTT.

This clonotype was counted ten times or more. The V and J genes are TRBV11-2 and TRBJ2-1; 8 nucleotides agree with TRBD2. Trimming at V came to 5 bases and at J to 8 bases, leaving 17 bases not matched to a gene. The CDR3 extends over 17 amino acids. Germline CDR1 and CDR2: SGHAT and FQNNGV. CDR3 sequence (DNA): TGTGCCAGCAGCCCTAACCCCGGGACTAGGGGGATATATGAGCAGTTCTTC. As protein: CASSPNPGTRGIYEQFF.

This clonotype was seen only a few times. CDR3 bases: TGCGCCAGCAGCTTGGTTGACAGGGCCAATGAGCAGTTCTTC. Translated: CASSLVDRANEQFF. This chain uses TRBV5-1 with TRBJ2-1; 7 nucleotides align to TRBD1. J was trimmed by 6 bases and V by 0 bases; bases with no gene match: 3. Germline loops: CDR1 SGHRS, CDR2 YFSETQ. This CDR3 spans 14 amino acids.

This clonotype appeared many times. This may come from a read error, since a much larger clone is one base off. In nucleotides, the CDR3 is TGTGCCAGTTCCCCCGGAATGAGCACTGAAGCTTTCTTT. It specifies CASSPGMSTEAFF. V usage is TRBV12-3 or TRBV12-4 and J usage is TRBJ1-1; D call uncertain. There are 13 residues in the CDR3. Trimming shortened V by 9 bases and J by 4 bases, and 15 bases separated the two germline ends.

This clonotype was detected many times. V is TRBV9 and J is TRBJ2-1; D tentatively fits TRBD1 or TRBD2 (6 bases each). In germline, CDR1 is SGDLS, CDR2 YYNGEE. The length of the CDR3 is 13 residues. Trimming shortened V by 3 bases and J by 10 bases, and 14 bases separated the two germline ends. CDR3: CASSGGTQGEQFF. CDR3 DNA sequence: TGTGCCAGCAGCGGAGGGACTCAGGGGGAGCAGTTCTTC.

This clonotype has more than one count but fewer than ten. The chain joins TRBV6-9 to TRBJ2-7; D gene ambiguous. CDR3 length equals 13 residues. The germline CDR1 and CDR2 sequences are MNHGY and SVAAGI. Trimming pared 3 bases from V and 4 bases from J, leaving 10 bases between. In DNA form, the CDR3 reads TGTGCCAGCAGTTACCCGACGGAATACGAGCAGTACTTC. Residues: CASSYPTEYEQYF.

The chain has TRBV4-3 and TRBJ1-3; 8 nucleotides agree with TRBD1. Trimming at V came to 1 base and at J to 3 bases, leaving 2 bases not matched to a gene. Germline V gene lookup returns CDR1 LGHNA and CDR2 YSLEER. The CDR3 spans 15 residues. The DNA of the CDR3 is TGCGCCAGCAGCCAAGCAGGGGGCTATGGAAACACCATATATTTT. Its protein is CASSQAGGYGNTIYF.

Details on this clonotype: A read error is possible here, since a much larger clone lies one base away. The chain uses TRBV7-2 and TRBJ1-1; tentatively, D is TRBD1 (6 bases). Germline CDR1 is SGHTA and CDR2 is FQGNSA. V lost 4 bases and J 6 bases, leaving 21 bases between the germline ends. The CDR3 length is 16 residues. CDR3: CASSSERTVFTPEAFF. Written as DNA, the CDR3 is TGTGCCAGCAGCTCGGAGAGGACAGTTTTCACCCCTGAAGCTTTCTTT. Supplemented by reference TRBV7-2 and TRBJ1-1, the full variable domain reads GAGVSQSPSNKVTEKGKDVELRCDPISGHTALYWYRQSLGQGLEFLIYFQGNSAPDKSGLPSDRFSAERTGGSVSTLTIQRTQQEDSAVYLCASSSERTVFTPEAFFGQGTRLTVV.

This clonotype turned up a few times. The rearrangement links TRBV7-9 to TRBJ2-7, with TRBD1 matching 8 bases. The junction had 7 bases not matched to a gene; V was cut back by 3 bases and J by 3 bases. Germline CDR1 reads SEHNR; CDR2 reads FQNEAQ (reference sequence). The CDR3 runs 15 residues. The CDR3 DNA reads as TGTGCCAGCAGCTTGGACAGGGTTACGGGCTACGAGCAGTACTTC. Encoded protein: CASSLDRVTGYEQYF.

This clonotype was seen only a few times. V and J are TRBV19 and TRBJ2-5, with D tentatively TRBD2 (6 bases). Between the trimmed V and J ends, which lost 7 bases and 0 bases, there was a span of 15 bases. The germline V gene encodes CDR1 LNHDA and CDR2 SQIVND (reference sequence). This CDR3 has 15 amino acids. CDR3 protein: CASTEAGTDQETQYF. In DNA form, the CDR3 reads TGTGCCAGTACCGAAGCGGGCACCGACCAAGAGACCCAGTACTTC. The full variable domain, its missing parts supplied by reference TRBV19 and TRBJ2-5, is DGGITQSPKYLFRKEGQNVTLSCEQNLNHDAMYWYRQDPGQGLRLIYYSQIVNDFQKGDIAEGYSVSREKKESFPLTVTSAQKNPTAFYLCASTEAGTDQETQYFGPGTRLLVL.

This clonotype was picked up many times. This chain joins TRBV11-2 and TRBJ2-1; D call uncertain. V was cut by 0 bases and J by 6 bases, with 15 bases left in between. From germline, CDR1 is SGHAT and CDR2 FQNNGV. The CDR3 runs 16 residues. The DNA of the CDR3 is TGTGCCAGCAGCTTAGATCTTCGGTCCCCGGCCAATGAGCAGTTCTTC. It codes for CASSLDLRSPANEQFF.

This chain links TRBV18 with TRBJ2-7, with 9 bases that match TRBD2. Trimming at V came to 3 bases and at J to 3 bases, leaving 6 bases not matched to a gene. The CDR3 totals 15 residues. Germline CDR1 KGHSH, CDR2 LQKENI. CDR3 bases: TGTGCCAGCTCACCGGTCTCTAGCGGGAACTACGAGCAGTACTTC. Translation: CASSPVSSGNYEQYF.

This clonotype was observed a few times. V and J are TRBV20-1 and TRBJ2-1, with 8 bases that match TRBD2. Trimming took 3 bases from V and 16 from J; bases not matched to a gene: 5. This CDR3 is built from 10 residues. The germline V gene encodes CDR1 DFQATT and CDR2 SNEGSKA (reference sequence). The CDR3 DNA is TGCAGTGCTAGCGGAGCGGGGGATTTCTTC. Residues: CSASGAGDFF.

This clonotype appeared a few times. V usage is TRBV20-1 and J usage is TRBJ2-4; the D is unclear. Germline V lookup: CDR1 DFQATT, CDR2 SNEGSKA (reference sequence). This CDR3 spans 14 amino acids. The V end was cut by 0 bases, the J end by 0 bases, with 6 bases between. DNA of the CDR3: TGCAGTGCTAGAGATTTGGTAGCCAAAAACATTCAGTACTTC. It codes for CSARDLVAKNIQYF.